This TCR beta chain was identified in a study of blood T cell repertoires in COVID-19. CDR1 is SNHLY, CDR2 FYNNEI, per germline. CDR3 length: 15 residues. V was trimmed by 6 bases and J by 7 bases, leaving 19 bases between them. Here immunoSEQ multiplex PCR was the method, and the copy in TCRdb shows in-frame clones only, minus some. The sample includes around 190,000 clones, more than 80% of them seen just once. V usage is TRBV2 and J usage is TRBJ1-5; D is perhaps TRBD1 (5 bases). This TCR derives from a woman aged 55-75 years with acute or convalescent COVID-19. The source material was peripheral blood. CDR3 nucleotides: TGTGCCAGCAGGGATTCACAGGTGGGTGCGCAGCCCCAGCATTTT. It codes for CASRDSQVGAQPQHF.